This T cell receptor beta chain was sequenced in a study of cytomegalovirus exposure and HLA in healthy donors. General study findings and limits: A later analysis reported that several of the most significant clusters appeared to be linked to common viral pathogens, among them Epstein-Barr virus. A previous analysis found most TCR beta V segments productive roughly 87% or roughly 30% of the time. Among TCR beta chains, those listed as cytomegalovirus-associated numbered over 150.

Primers included in the PCR were 60 Vbeta and 13 Jbeta primers. Profiling relied on immunoSEQ multiplex PCR, and the TCRdb table lists in-frame clones only, not all of them. The data hold approximately 99,000 clones, with around 85% observed a single time. About this clone itself: The antigen is unknown.

This TCR came from a man aged 35-49 years in good health and CMV-seropositive. Input material: PBMCs.

DNA for the CDR3: TGTGCCAGCAAGGACAAGACATCTGGAAACACCATATATTTT. It is translated as CASKDKTSGNTIYF. The chain couples TRBV6-6 to TRBJ1-3; the D gene is possibly TRBD1 (5 bases). Between the trimmed V and J ends, which lost 7 bases and 1 base, there was a span of 11 bases. Per the germline V gene, CDR1 is MNHNY and CDR2 is SVGAGI (reference sequence). There are 14 residues in the CDR3.